The present T cell receptor (beta chain) was sequenced within a study of T cells after yellow fever vaccination. Findings and caveats of the study: The booster saw the reappearance of most primary-vaccination clones (roughly 96% CD4, about 85% CD8).

This CDR3 comprises 14 residues. Deletions cut 2 bases from V and 2 bases from J, with 8 bases between. The germline V gene encodes CDR1 MNHEY and CDR2 SVGAGI. This clonotype was seen only a few times. Its specificity is unknown. TCRdb itself ran the 5' RACE reads through MiXCR, one entry per CDR3 protein. The sample has around 500,000 distinct CDR3 sequences, 21% seen once; the top ten hold 16%. V usage is TRBV6-5 and J usage is TRBJ2-3; D is uncertain. Sequences were derived from PBMCs, sampled approximately 22 days after the first yellow fever vaccination. This TCR was recovered from a man between 18 and 29 years old who received the YFV17D yellow fever vaccine. CDR3 nucleotide sequence: TGTGCCAGCAGTTACAGGCAAGCCACAGATACGCAGTATTTT. It yields the protein CASSYRQATDTQYF.